The 11 T cell receptor beta chains reported below all come from one sample, sequenced in a study of T-cell reconstitution after alpha-beta-depleted transplantation in children. Unique molecular identifiers tagged the TCRbeta library. Via MiXCR, TCRdb re-called the PCR reads, giving one row per CDR3 protein. The sample consists of approximately 350,000 distinct CDR3 sequences, 10% of them appearing once. The specimen comprised PBMCs from the stem cell graft donor, sampled from the stem cell graft. These receptors came from a human donor who donated a stem cell graft to a child with acute lymphoblastic leukemia.

The chain is built from TRBV12-3 or TRBV12-4 and TRBJ2-7; 9 bases line up with TRBD1. Losses at the gene ends were 6 bases for V and 6 bases for J; bases not matched to a gene: 12. The CDR3 runs to 15 residues. The CDR3 nucleotides read TGTGCCAGCAGCAACTCCGGGACAGGGCCCGGCGAGCAGTACTTC. Protein sequence: CASSNSGTGPGEQYF.

This clonotype was seen a few times. CDR3 sequence (DNA): TGTGCCAGCAGTTACCGCCGGGACAACTCCTACGAGCAGTACTTC. It specifies CASSYRRDNSYEQYF. The gene calls are TRBV6-5 and TRBJ2-7, with D possibly being TRBD1 (6 bases). Per the germline V gene, CDR1 is MNHEY and CDR2 is SVGAGI. The CDR3 length is 15 residues. Trimming left V 2 bases short and J 0 bases short, with 11 bases between.

The V gene is TRBV7-2, the J gene TRBJ2-3, with 7 bases lining up with TRBD2. This CDR3 is built from 16 residues. Unmatched junction bases numbered 15, after V lost 4 bases and J lost 8 bases. Germline values: CDR1 SGHTA, CDR2 FQGNSA. CDR3 sequence reads: CASSSYLGGGYPTQYF. As DNA, the CDR3 is TGTGCCAGCAGCTCATACTTGGGGGGGGGTTACCCTACGCAGTATTTT.

This clonotype has just a few counts. A junction end diverges from the germline sequence, so it may reflect a read error. The genes are TRBV29-1 and TRBJ2-5, with 9 bases lining up with TRBD1. Per germline, CDR1 SQVTM and CDR2 ANQGSEA. The CDR3 is 14 amino acids. The CDR3 spells CSALDRGYGETQYF. CDR3 nucleotides: TGTAGCGCCTTGGACAGGGGCTATGGGGAGACCCAGTACTTC. The variable domain in full, with the rest retrieved from reference TRBV29-1 and TRBJ2-5, is SAVISQKPSRDICQRGTSLTIQCQVDSQVTMMFWYRQQPGQSLTLIATANQGSEATYESGFVIDKFPISRPNLTFSTLTVSNMSPEDSSIYLCSALDRGYGETQYFGPGTRLLVL.

The rearrangement joins TRBV28 to TRBJ2-3, with 10 bases that match TRBD1. CDR3 length: 16 amino acids. From germline, CDR1 is MDHEN and CDR2 SYDVKM. Germline trimming cut 6 bases from V and 0 bases from J; bases unmatched to any gene: 6. The CDR3 loop is CASSSPGQGSTDTQYF. The CDR3 DNA sequence: TGTGCCAGCAGCTCCCCGGGACAGGGGAGCACAGATACGCAGTATTTT.

This clonotype came up many times. V and J are TRBV20-1 and TRBJ2-2, with TRBD2 matching 10 bases. The CDR3 has 15 residues. Germline V gene lookup returns CDR1 DFQATT and CDR2 SNEGSKA (reference sequence). V lost 5 bases, J lost 5 bases, and 8 bases stayed unmatched. In DNA form, the CDR3 reads TGCAGTGCTCCTAGCGGGAGTTGGGGAACCGGGGAGCTGTTTTTT. It encodes CSAPSGSWGTGELFF.

The sample holds many counts of this clonotype. V usage is TRBV28 and J usage is TRBJ1-3; D is ambiguous. Trimming pared 1 base from V and 3 bases from J, leaving 10 bases between. The V gene's germline CDR1 is MDHEN and CDR2 SYDVKM. This CDR3 is built from 15 residues. CDR3 protein: CASSLYGVGGNTIYF. CDR3 nucleotide sequence: TGTGCCAGCAGTTTATACGGAGTAGGTGGAAACACCATATATTTT.

This clonotype showed up many times. The chain combines TRBV10-2 with TRBJ2-7; D call uncertain. The CDR3 covers 15 residues. Trimming removed 3 bases from V and 5 bases from J, with 17 bases in between. Germline V gene lookup returns CDR1 WSHSY and CDR2 SAAADI. CDR3 in DNA: TGCGCCAGCAGTGATACCAGAGTTCAAGTCGACGAGCAGTACTTC. This codes for CASSDTRVQVDEQYF.

This clonotype has a handful of counts. The chain carries TRBV20-1 and TRBJ2-7; D remains ambiguous. V gave up 3 bases and J gave up 4 bases, with 7 bases separating them. Germline V gene lookup returns CDR1 DFQATT and CDR2 SNEGSKA (reference sequence). The CDR3 consists of 11 residues. CDR3 nucleotides: TGCAGTGCTAGTCCCGGGTACGAGCAGTACTTC. It is translated as CSASPGYEQYF.

This clonotype has more than one count but fewer than ten. The chain couples TRBV5-1 to TRBJ2-3, with D possibly being TRBD1 (5 bases). The CDR3 sequence is 16 residues long. V was cut by 1 base and J by 9 bases, with 21 bases left in between. Germline assignment: CDR1 SGHRS and CDR2 YFSETQ. The CDR3 DNA is TGCGCCAGCAGCTTGAGCAACCTAAATATGCCAGGGACGCAGTATTTT. Translation gives CASSLSNLNMPGTQYF.

V is TRBV15 and J is TRBJ2-1; 14 bases are a match to TRBD2. Per germline, CDR1 LNHNV and CDR2 YYDKDF (reference sequence). The CDR3 extends over 16 amino acids. V trimming: 7 bases; J trimming: 7 bases; junction bases outside the gene matches: 9. This CDR3 is CATTQTTSGRVNEQFF. The CDR3 bases are TGTGCCACCACTCAAACGACTAGCGGGAGGGTGAATGAGCAGTTCTTC.